This TCR beta chain was identified in a study of human T cells and chemical hapten exposure (dated by TCRdb to the early 2020s). About the full investigation: For sensitization, 2% DPC in acetone was applied to an approximately 2 cm by approximately 2 cm area of upper inner arm skin. Patients additionally received weekly therapeutic DPC doses to the scalp throughout the roughly 25-week study period. Patch tests used Finn chambers with 0.01% DPC on the upper back, scored after 6 days by International Contact Dermatitis Research Group standards. Alopecia areata with under or over 50% scalp involvement, alopecia totalis and alopecia universalis were represented in the patient cohort, which was mostly female. Libraries were pooled for sequencing, and variation in per-sample TCR yields was attributed mainly to small differences in library volumes within the pool. The study tracked peripheral blood TCR repertoire changes in vivo during primary and secondary sensitization to the hapten diphenylcyclopropenone (DPC) in alopecia patients. Blood samples were taken from patients before sensitization (week 0) and then at 2, 6 and about 24 weeks after DPC sensitization. For TCR sequencing, blood came from some 31 alopecia patients at anywhere from one to four time points (pre-sensitization, 2, 6 and 24 weeks).

The receptor library was made with RACE. For sequencing, a NextSeq 500 was employed. During library preparation, unique molecular identifiers were attached to individual cDNA molecules so that TCRs could be counted in a quantitative, reproducible way. For every blood RNA sample, sequencing covered both the TCR alpha and TCR beta chains. Per the original workflow: Samples had a median of approximately 96,000 TCRs, with a range from roughly 20,000 to 690,600. V, J and CDR3 annotation of the TCR reads was carried out using the Decombinator software suite. For the PS versus PT1 abundance plots, all samples were subsampled to the same number of TCRs (28,000). TCRs were defined as expanded if absent before sensitization and observed at least eight times at the 2-week time point. The public reads were run again by TCRdb, first through fastp at Q25 and then through MiXCR, and only productive beta chains were kept. Rows are combined by CDR3 protein, so each entry shows the most common genes and DNA. For this entry, the V and J calls and clone size follow TCRdb and not the study's own pipeline. For this sample the table gives over 65,000 distinct CDR3 sequences, of which about 10% were detected only once. Of the sample, about 4% falls within the top ten clones.

The time point label, as the study defines it: patch test 1, 2 weeks after DPC sensitization. This specimen's treatment or condition label, interpreted: therapeutic diphenylcyclopropenone sensitization with weekly scalp DPC. At every patch-test visit, the blood draw took place before the patch test was put on. Eligible patients were aged 18 to 70, diagnosed with alopecia, deemed suitable for DPC therapy, and excluded if pregnant. Total RNA was isolated from unfractionated whole blood collected in Tempus Blood RNA tubes. This clonotype occurred many times. Its antigen specificity is not known. Base qualities are not provided; no much larger clone lies one nucleotide away. Study-wide findings and limitations: DPC sensitization did not change how many TCRs were above 1 in 1000 frequency, and no evidence was found of alterations in global repertoire structure. After repeated subsampling, the strength of the expansion versus patch-test correlation and the threshold at which it became significant changed. Patch test score correlated positively with the number of PT1 expanded TCRs, reaching significance at thresholds 8, 16 and 32 but not at 4. Because all patients had alopecia, a presumed autoimmune disease, the immune response of the patients might differ from that of healthy individuals. Compared with pre-sensitization or healthy control sets, expanded TCRs formed significantly more large CDR3 similarity clusters, which is consistent with antigen-driven responses.

This sample comprised whole blood, obtained in connection with sensitization to the hapten diphenylcyclopropenone (DPC). This receptor was obtained from a woman aged 45 to 65 with alopecia areata. Some clones in this sample may be carry-over from other donors' samples.

The CDR3 sequence is CASSLYRDNQPQHF. At the DNA level, the sequence is TGTGCCAGTAGCCTATACAGGGACAATCAGCCCCAGCATTTT. The chain uses TRBV19 and TRBJ1-5; the D region possibly corresponds to TRBD1 (6 bases align). Inclusive of the bounding cysteine and phenylalanine, the CDR3 is 14 residues long. Solely the CDR3 DNA is kept, with 42 bases framed from the first base. The V and J ends are trimmed by 6 bases and 3 bases, leaving 12 bases between them. The germline V gene (reference sequence) provides CDR1 LNHDA and CDR2 SQIVND.